A selection of T cell receptor beta chains follows, all from one sample in a study of T cell responses to AZD1222 COVID-19 vaccine. Clones were read by immunoSEQ multiplex PCR, and TCRdb kept only the in-frame ones, dropping some. This sample has 240,000 or so clones, with approximately 93% found just once. The source material was peripheral blood, sampled on day 0 of AZD1222 vaccination. Source of these receptors: an adult in good health. Each CDR3 is given with its conserved first and last residue. Each record gives: D gene, J gene, clone size, V gene, CDR3 DNA, CDR3 protein. The D gene is left open where the match is weak. Expanded clones are given a class, and other clones once, few, many or no size at all.

D gene: .; J gene: TRBJ2-1; clone size: .; V gene: TRBV7-2; CDR3 DNA: TGTGCCAGCAGCTTAGTCCGGGGGGCATCCTACAATGAGCAGTTCTTC; CDR3 protein: CASSLVRGASYNEQFF
D gene: TRBD1; J gene: TRBJ1-2; clone size: .; V gene: TRBV11-2; CDR3 DNA: TGTGCCAGCAGCCCTGAACAGGGGGCAGGCTATGGCTACACCTTC; CDR3 protein: CASSPEQGAGYGYTF
D gene: .; J gene: TRBJ2-2; clone size: .; V gene: TRBV19; CDR3 DNA: TGTGCCAGTAGTTTCGGGCAAGCCGGGGAGCTGTTTTTT; CDR3 protein: CASSFGQAGELFF
D gene: .; J gene: TRBJ1-1; clone size: .; V gene: TRBV6-5; CDR3 DNA: TGTGCCAGCAGTTACTCAGCGAGGACTGAAGCTTTCTTT; CDR3 protein: CASSYSARTEAFF
D gene: TRBD1; J gene: TRBJ1-2; clone size: .; V gene: TRBV7-2; CDR3 DNA: TGTGCCAGCAGCGAAATTCCGACAGGGGGCGGGTATGGCTACACCTTC; CDR3 protein: CASSEIPTGGGYGYTF
D gene: .; J gene: TRBJ1-3; clone size: once; V gene: TRBV12-3/TRBV12-4; CDR3 DNA: TGTGCCAGCAGTTTAGGCCCTGGAAACACCATATATTTT; CDR3 protein: CASSLGPGNTIYF
D gene: .; J gene: TRBJ1-4; clone size: .; V gene: TRBV15; CDR3 DNA: TGTGCCACCAGCAGAGGGGTCGCAGCAACTAATGAAAAACTGTTTTTT; CDR3 protein: CATSRGVAATNEKLFF
D gene: .; J gene: TRBJ1-3; clone size: few; V gene: TRBV5-4; CDR3 DNA: TGTGCCAGCAGCCCGGGATCGGACCGTGGCTCTGGAAACACCATATATTTT; CDR3 protein: CASSPGSDRGSGNTIYF
D gene: TRBD1; J gene: TRBJ1-4; clone size: .; V gene: TRBV27; CDR3 DNA: TGTGCCAGCAGTTCCCCAGGGACAGGGATGGAAAAACTGTTTTTT; CDR3 protein: CASSSPGTGMEKLFF
D gene: .; J gene: TRBJ2-7; clone size: .; V gene: TRBV5-1; CDR3 DNA: TGCGCCAGCAGCTTGGCGGTTGCTAGCCTCCTTGGGGAGCAGTACTTC; CDR3 protein: CASSLAVASLLGEQYF
D gene: TRBD1; J gene: TRBJ1-5; clone size: once; V gene: TRBV2; CDR3 DNA: TGTGCCAGCAGTTCGGACAGGGGGGGGCAGCCCCAGCATTTT; CDR3 protein: CASSSDRGGQPQHF
D gene: .; J gene: TRBJ1-5; clone size: .; V gene: TRBV7-8; CDR3 DNA: TGTGCCAGCAGCCCCGGGACCCATCGGAATCAGCCCCAGCATTTT; CDR3 protein: CASSPGTHRNQPQHF
D gene: .; J gene: TRBJ1-3; clone size: .; V gene: TRBV7-2; CDR3 DNA: TGTGCCAGCAGCTTAGTGATGCTCGGAAACACCATATATTTT; CDR3 protein: CASSLVMLGNTIYF